The present T cell receptor beta chain was sequenced within a study of shared clonotypes between healthy human individuals. Turning to the study itself: Each donor contributed plates that comprised three CD4 naive, three CD4 memory, two CD8 naive and one CD8 memory.

As concerns this clone: No antigen is known for it.

Some clones are missing from TCRdb's copy, which holds only in-frame ones; the method was immunoSEQ multiplex PCR. Found here are about 2,500,000 clones, around nine tenths of them singletons; the top ten hold about 0.13%. The study's findings and limits: Of the naive CD4 clonotypes, roughly 5% were shared across four donors.

Sequencing input: naive CD4+ T cells sorted from blood. Described subset: CD45RA+ positively selected. This sequence originates from a young man in good health.

The CDR3: CASTTRYEQYF. The CDR3 nucleotides read TGTGCCAGCACCACTCGGTACGAGCAGTACTTC. The gene calls are TRBV6-5 and TRBJ2-7; D is undetermined. V was shortened by 7 bases and J by 4 bases, with 8 bases between the two germline ends. The germline CDR1 and CDR2 sequences are MNHEY and SVGAGI. This CDR3 is built from 11 residues.